This T cell receptor beta chain emerged from a study of CD8 T cells in Susac syndrome. After extraction with the RNeasy kit, about 0.45 to 1 ug of the RNA was reverse transcribed using random hexamers. TCRdb itself ran the immunoSEQ multiplex PCR reads through MiXCR, one entry per CDR3 protein. The sample has approximately 170,000 distinct CDR3 sequences, 85% to 95% seen once. From germline, CDR1 is SGHNT and CDR2 YYREEE (reference sequence). Germline trimming cut 3 bases from V and 4 bases from J; bases unmatched to any gene: 3. The CDR3 loop spans 13 amino acids. The chain links TRBV5-4 to TRBJ1-2; 7 positions agree with TRBD1. The sequencing sample was made of CD4+ T cells from PBMCs. The receptor was isolated from a human donor in good health. The CDR3 is CASSSGTVYGYTF. In nucleotides, the CDR3 is TGTGCCAGCAGCTCCGGGACAGTCTATGGCTACACCTTC. The variable domain in full, completed from reference TRBV5-4 and TRBJ1-2, reads ETGVTQSPTHLIKTRGQQVTLRCSSQSGHNTVSWYQQALGQGPQFIFQYYREEENGRGNFPPRFSGLQFPNYSSELNVNALELDDSALYLCASSSGTVYGYTFGSGTRLTVV.